A selection of T cell receptor beta chains follows, all from one sample in a study of early T cells in non-severe SARS-CoV-2 infection. Each CDR3 protein is one row after TCRdb ran MiXCR on the 5' RACE reads. Counted here are approximately 120,000 distinct CDR3 sequences, about 15% occurring once; the ten biggest clones make up about a fifth. The specimen sequenced was whole blood. These TCRs come from an adult who was a healthcare worker with PCR-confirmed SARS-CoV-2 infection or an uninfected control (not recorded which). The CDR3 runs from the conserved cysteine through the conserved F or W. Each record gives: CDR3 protein, V gene, J gene.

CASTRQGRDSPLHF	TRBV12-3/TRBV12-4	TRBJ1-6
CASSLALGELNTQYF	TRBV7-9	TRBJ2-3
CASSFFRGDTEAFF	TRBV27	TRBJ1-1
CASRGKQGRSYEQYF	TRBV2	TRBJ2-7
CASSLAGTGNQPQHF	TRBV7-2	TRBJ1-5
CSARPRDYGETQYF	TRBV20-1	TRBJ2-5
CSARDFPRLGGGNEQFF	TRBV20-1	TRBJ2-1
CATTTGTESGEAFF	TRBV10-3	TRBJ1-1
CASSPYEGSGNTIYF	TRBV7-9	TRBJ1-3
CASSWEEKETQYF	TRBV2	TRBJ2-5
CASSESLQYF	TRBV2	TRBJ2-7
CASSFSGTSNTEAFF	TRBV5-1	TRBJ1-1
CSVEDNTGLHF	TRBV29-1	TRBJ1-6
CASSVSGRRELFF	TRBV9	TRBJ2-2
CASSPSGQLSGNTIYF	TRBV18	TRBJ1-3
CASNLGEVETQYF	TRBV2	TRBJ2-5
CASSQEAGGYTF	TRBV14	TRBJ1-2
CASSFSGFGEQYF	TRBV12-3/TRBV12-4	TRBJ2-7
CASSQWSLTDTQYF	TRBV7-6	TRBJ2-3
CASSYKQGANEKLFF	TRBV7-9	TRBJ1-4
CACAAGISYNEQFF	TRBV30	TRBJ2-1
CASSEGTSNEKLFF	TRBV6-1	TRBJ1-4
CASSLAQGQGSEQYF	TRBV7-2	TRBJ2-7